The rows below give T cell receptor beta chains drawn from one sample of a study of cytomegalovirus exposure and HLA in healthy donors. The method was immunoSEQ multiplex PCR; TCRdb's version includes in-frame clones alone and lacks a portion of them. The table lists about 160,000 clones, about 86% of them singletons. The sequenced material came from PBMCs. Source of these receptors: a woman between 18 and 29 years old in good health and CMV-seronegative. The CDR3 runs from the conserved cysteine through the conserved F or W. The order of the fields is J gene, V gene, clone size, D gene, CDR3 protein, CDR3 DNA. D genes are given only for firm matches. Rows may omit the clone size; those that give it use once, few, many or a size class.

>TRBJ1-3|TRBV10-3|NA|NA
CAISAGRVSSGNTIYF
TGTGCCATCAGTGCGGGCAGGGTGAGCTCTGGAAACACCATATATTTT
>TRBJ2-5|TRBV18|NA|TRBD2
CASSPYSGGAGETQYF
TGTGCCAGCTCACCATACTCGGGAGGGGCAGGAGAGACCCAGTACTTC
>TRBJ2-3|TRBV7-9|NA|TRBD2
CASSLALAGIGDTQYF
TGTGCCAGCAGCTTAGCACTAGCGGGGATAGGAGATACGCAGTATTTT
>TRBJ2-1|TRBV7-3|NA|TRBD2
CASRETSGSYNEQFF
TGTGCCAGCAGGGAGACTAGCGGTTCCTACAATGAGCAGTTCTTC
>TRBJ2-7|TRBV13|NA|NA
CASSLGSSYEQYF
TGTGCCAGCAGCTTAGGCAGCTCCTACGAGCAGTACTTC
>TRBJ1-1|TRBV15|NA|NA
CATSVIGGRNTEAFF
TGTGCCACCAGCGTGATTGGGGGCAGGAACACTGAAGCTTTCTTT
>TRBJ2-1|TRBV19|NA|TRBD2
CASSLWSTSRNEQFF
TGTGCCAGTAGTCTATGGTCGACTAGCCGCAATGAGCAGTTCTTC
>TRBJ1-5|TRBV6-1|NA|NA
CASNTQGGDSPQHF
TGTGCCAGCAACACTCAGGGTGGGGACTCCCCCCAGCATTTT
>TRBJ1-2|TRBV7-8|once|NA
CASSGSLIEAHF
TGTGCCAGCAGCGGGTCACTGATCGAGGCACACTTC
>TRBJ1-3|TRBV15|NA|NA
CATRETGTGNTIYF
TGTGCCACCAGGGAGACAGGAACTGGAAACACCATATATTTT
>TRBJ1-2|TRBV9|NA|NA
CASSVPGRGGYTF
TGTGCCAGCAGCGTACCAGGGAGGGGTGGCTACACCTTC
>TRBJ2-1|TRBV13|NA|TRBD1
CASSSAGTGRTNEQFF
TGTGCCAGCAGCTCCGCCGGGACAGGGAGAACGAATGAGCAGTTCTTC
>TRBJ2-2|TRBV11-2|NA|NA
CASSPGDTTGELFF
TGTGCCAGCAGCCCCGGGGATACCACCGGGGAGCTGTTTTTT
>TRBJ1-5|TRBV19|NA|NA
CASSPSDSQYQPQHF
TGTGCCAGTAGTCCGTCGGACAGCCAATATCAGCCCCAGCATTTT
>TRBJ1-5|TRBV30|NA|TRBD1
CALAGTGNNQPQHF
TGTGCCTTAGCCGGGACAGGGAACAATCAGCCCCAGCATTTT
>TRBJ2-1|TRBV4-1|NA|TRBD2
CASSQVLGPALARGEQFF
TGCGCCAGCAGCCAAGTTTTAGGACCCGCTTTGGCGCGGGGGGAGCAGTTCTTC
>TRBJ2-1|TRBV4-2|NA|TRBD1
CASSQEEGTEKFF
TGTGCCAGCAGCCAAGAAGAAGGGACAGAAAAGTTCTTC
>TRBJ2-5|TRBV7-9|NA|NA
CASSPLGALQETQYF
TGTGCCAGCAGCCCGCTGGGGGCCCTACAAGAGACCCAGTACTTC
>TRBJ2-5|TRBV5-1|once|NA
CASSFSRGRETQYF
TGCGCCAGCAGCTTCAGCCGGGGTCGAGAGACCCAGTACTTC
>TRBJ2-3|TRBV14|NA|TRBD2
CASSQESSGGAPDTQYF
TGTGCCAGCAGCCAGGAATCTAGCGGGGGGGCCCCGGATACGCAGTATTTT